A single sample gave rise to the 27 T cell receptor beta chains below, sequenced in a study of vaccination and CD4 T cells after COVID-19. Oncomine TCR Beta short-read sequencing was applied to DNA from cultured CD4+ T cells. From the PCR reads, TCRdb called clonotypes with MiXCR, one entry per CDR3 protein. The sample has some 13,000 distinct CDR3 sequences, roughly 40% seen once. These receptors have no identified antigens. Indicated treatment: 10-day PBMC culture with coronavirus spike peptide pools or control peptides (ViraFEST assay). Sequenced material: CD4+ T cells from blood, cultured in vitro. All receptors come from a human donor who had recovered from COVID-19.

V and J are TRBV2 and TRBJ1-3, with TRBD1 as a possible D gene (5 bases). Germline lookup yields CDR1 SNHLY and CDR2 FYNNEI. CDR3 length: 14 amino acids. Deletions cut 7 bases from V and 2 bases from J, with 12 bases between. The CDR3 here is CASNPAGTGNTIYF. CDR3 nucleotides: TGTGCCAGCAATCCGGCAGGGACTGGAAACACCATATATTTT.

The chain employs TRBV9 and TRBJ2-6, with D perhaps matching TRBD2 (5 bases). V was pared by 1 base and J by 0 bases, with 11 bases between. The CDR3 consists of 17 residues. Germline lookup yields CDR1 SGDLS and CDR2 YYNGEE. The chain's CDR3 is CASSVTGRGSGANVLTF. DNA for the CDR3: TGTGCCAGCAGCGTAACTGGGAGAGGCTCTGGGGCCAACGTCCTGACTTTC.

The chain recombines TRBV11-2 with TRBJ1-2; D call uncertain. CDR3 length equals 14 residues. In germline, CDR1 is SGHAT, CDR2 FQNNGV. V was trimmed by 7 bases and J by 4 bases, leaving 16 bases between them. This chain's CDR3 is CASNRVELPYGYTF. CDR3 bases: TGTGCCAGCAACCGAGTCGAACTTCCCTATGGCTACACCTTC.

This clonotype was observed a few times. The chain joins TRBV6-5 to TRBJ1-2; the D is unclear. The V gene lost 0 bases and the J gene lost 2 bases, with 19 bases spanning the gap. From germline, CDR1 is MNHEY and CDR2 SVGAGI. The CDR3 is made up of 18 amino acids. CDR3 sequence reads: CASSYSVGLTLGNYGYTF. The CDR3 DNA sequence: TGTGCCAGCAGTTACTCTGTCGGACTAACCCTGGGAAACTATGGCTACACCTTC.

This chain links TRBV10-3 with TRBJ1-2; tentative D call: TRBD1 (5 bases). CDR1 is ENHRY and CDR2 is SYGVKD in the germline V gene. Trimming removed 6 bases from V and 4 bases from J, with 15 bases in between. The CDR3 runs to 14 residues. The CDR3 coding sequence is TGTGCCATCAGGGCCTCGACAGATGTCTATGGCTACACCTTC. It is translated as CAIRASTDVYGYTF.

This clonotype came up a few times. The rearrangement links TRBV30 to TRBJ1-5, with a possible D match to TRBD1 (6 bases). This CDR3 comprises 14 residues. The germline V gene encodes CDR1 GTSNPN and CDR2 SVGIG (reference sequence). The V and J ends lost 2 bases and 4 bases respectively, with 12 bases between them. The CDR3 region is CAWSSDRLNQPQHF. CDR3 coding DNA: TGTGCCTGGAGTTCCGACAGGCTAAATCAGCCCCAGCATTTT.

The CDR3 region is CASTKTAPDTQYF. In DNA form, the CDR3 reads TGTGCCAGCACAAAGACAGCTCCAGATACGCAGTATTTT. The chain has TRBV11-2 and TRBJ2-3; D possibly corresponds to TRBD1 (5 bases). CDR3 length equals 13 residues. Germline V lookup: CDR1 SGHAT, CDR2 FQNNGV. With 7 bases removed from V and 4 bases from J, the gap between germline ends came to 12 bases.

The rearrangement links TRBV7-9 to TRBJ2-5; D is perhaps TRBD2 (5 bases). CDR3 length: 15 amino acids. Trimming cost V 0 bases and J 4 bases, with 12 bases left between them. Germline V gives CDR1 SEHNR, CDR2 FQNEAQ (reference sequence). The CDR3 here is CASSLADFALETQYF. The CDR3 DNA sequence: TGTGCCAGCAGCTTAGCGGACTTCGCTCTAGAGACCCAGTACTTC. The full variable domain, rest sourced from reference TRBV7-9 and TRBJ2-5, is DTGVSQNPRHKITKRGQNVTFRCDPISEHNRLYWYRQTLGQGPEFLTYFQNEAQLEKSRLLSDRFSAERPKGSFSTLEIQRTEQGDSAMYLCASSLADFALETQYFGPGTRLLVL.

V usage is TRBV5-4 and J usage is TRBJ2-1; 12 bases are shared with TRBD2. CDR3 length: 17 amino acids. V lost 3 bases to trimming and J lost 5 bases; unmatched junction nucleotides: 9. Germline lookup yields CDR1 SGHNT and CDR2 YYREEE (reference sequence). CDR3 nucleotides: TGTGCCAGCAGCTCTCTTTCTAGCGGGGGGGATGACAATGAGCAGTTCTTC. Its translation: CASSSLSSGGDDNEQFF.

This sequence joins TRBV5-4 and TRBJ1-2; D possibly corresponds to TRBD1 (5 bases). The CDR3 sequence is 14 residues long. Trimming pared 4 bases from V and 4 bases from J, leaving 14 bases between. Per the germline V gene, CDR1 is SGHNT and CDR2 is YYREEE (reference sequence). CDR3 sequence: CASSPGHESYGYTF. The CDR3, as DNA: TGTGCCAGCAGCCCCGGACACGAGAGCTATGGCTACACCTTC.

V gene TRBV4-1 combines with J gene TRBJ1-3; D is uncertain. With 0 bases removed from V and 0 bases from J, the gap between germline ends came to 15 bases. CDR1 is MGHRA and CDR2 is YSYEKL in the germline V gene. The CDR3 consists of 18 residues. DNA for the CDR3: TGCGCCAGCAGCCAAGATCGGGTCAGGTTAAGCTCTGGAAACACCATATATTTT. Residues: CASSQDRVRLSSGNTIYF.

A few counts support this clonotype. The chain is built from TRBV30 and TRBJ1-2, with D unresolved. Germline V gene data show CDR1 as GTSNPN and CDR2 as SVGIG (reference sequence). V dropped 2 bases and J dropped 4 bases, with 14 bases sitting between them. The CDR3 extends over 14 amino acids. The CDR3 is CAWSKLRYSYGYTF. The CDR3 bases are TGTGCCTGGAGTAAACTCAGGTACAGCTATGGCTACACCTTC.

The V and J genes are TRBV27 and TRBJ1-2, with a tentative D call TRBD1 (5 bases). The ends were cut back, 8 bases at V and 0 bases at J, with 10 bases in the middle. Germline loops: CDR1 MNHEY, CDR2 SMNVEV (reference sequence). The CDR3 is 13 amino acids. The CDR3 loop reads CASGTFANYGYTF. Written as DNA, the CDR3 is TGTGCCAGCGGGACGTTCGCTAACTATGGCTACACCTTC.

This clonotype was observed once. The chain combines TRBV19 with TRBJ1-4; no clear D gene. V was pared by 5 bases and J by 3 bases, with 13 bases between. This CDR3 has 15 residues. The germline V gene has CDR1 LNHDA and CDR2 SQIVND (reference sequence). Written as DNA, the CDR3 is TGTGCCAGTAGTTTCGGAGACAAGGCTAATGAAAAACTGTTTTTT. Residues: CASSFGDKANEKLFF.

The rearrangement joins TRBV5-1 to TRBJ2-2, with 7 bases aligning to TRBD2. Trimming removed 8 bases from V and 0 bases from J; junction bases left unmatched: 4. Per the germline V gene, CDR1 is SGHRS and CDR2 is YFSETQ. This CDR3 has 14 amino acids. CDR3 protein: CASSRGANTGELFF. The CDR3 coding sequence is TGCGCCAGTTCCCGGGGGGCGAACACCGGGGAGCTGTTTTTT. The full variable domain, completed using reference TRBV5-1 and TRBJ2-2, is KAGVTQTPRYLIKTRGQQVTLSCSPISGHRSVSWYQQTPGQGLQFLFEYFSETQRNKGNFPGRFSGRQFSNSRSEMNVSTLELGDSALYLCASSRGANTGELFFGEGSRLTVL.

This rearrangement joins TRBV11-2 to TRBJ2-7; 13 nucleotides line up with TRBD2. Trimming cost V 5 bases and J 2 bases; bases outside gene matches: 9. Germline V gene data show CDR1 as SGHAT and CDR2 as FQNNGV. This CDR3 comprises 17 residues. The DNA for the CDR3 is TGTGCCAGCAGCCCTGGGACTAGCGGGACCTATACCTACGAGCAGTACTTC. It yields the protein CASSPGTSGTYTYEQYF.

This chain joins TRBV3-1 and TRBJ2-2; D is ambiguous. Trimming removed 0 bases from V and 8 bases from J, with 22 bases in between. Germline lookup yields CDR1 LGHDT and CDR2 YNNKEL (reference sequence). This CDR3 comprises 18 residues. In DNA, the CDR3 is TGTGCCAGCAGCCAAGATGGGTCCAGATCCCTCCCCTTAGGGGAGCTGTTTTTT. It is translated as CASSQDGSRSLPLGELFF.

V gene TRBV2 combines with J gene TRBJ2-5; a weak D match, TRBD2 (5 bases). CDR3 length equals 17 residues. Trimming removed 0 bases from V and 2 bases from J, with 16 bases in between. The germline V gene encodes CDR1 SNHLY and CDR2 FYNNEI. The CDR3 DNA sequence: TGTGCCAGCAGTGAAGCGTGGCCTAGCAGAGAACAAGAGACCCAGTACTTC. This gives the protein CASSEAWPSREQETQYF.

This sequence joins TRBV11-3 and TRBJ1-2; D may be TRBD1 (5 bases). Germline values: CDR1 SGHNT, CDR2 YENEEA. Trimming pared 5 bases from V and 2 bases from J, leaving 15 bases between. The CDR3 consists of 15 residues. The CDR3: CASSPYGGNNYGYTF. CDR3 DNA: TGTGCCAGCAGCCCTTACGGGGGTAACAACTATGGCTACACCTTC.

This clonotype was counted a few times. V and J are TRBV20-1 and TRBJ2-5; 8 nucleotides agree with TRBD2. The CDR3 loop spans 15 amino acids. Germline CDR1 is DFQATT and CDR2 is SNEGSKA (reference sequence). V lost 7 bases and J lost 5; bases outside the gene matches: 15. The CDR3 region has the DNA TGCAGTGTGATTAGCGGGGCGGCGTACCTTGAGACCCAGTACTTC. Amino acid sequence: CSVISGAAYLETQYF.

The J gene is TRBJ1-6, the V gene TRBV6-1; 10 positions agree with TRBD1. Losses at the gene ends were 5 bases for V and 11 bases for J; bases not matched to a gene: 12. CDR1 is MNHNS and CDR2 is SASEGT in the germline V gene. The CDR3 sequence is 16 residues long. CDR3 sequence: CASSKTGGPAFTPLHF. CDR3 bases: TGTGCCAGCAGTAAGACAGGGGGCCCCGCTTTTACACCCCTCCACTTT.

V usage is TRBV6-2 or TRBV6-3 and J usage is TRBJ1-2; TRBD1 is a possible D gene (6 bases). This CDR3 spans 13 amino acids. Germline CDR1 and CDR2: MNHEY and SVGEGT. The V end was cut by 2 bases, the J end by 8 bases, with 12 bases between. CDR3 sequence: CASSYPPGAGYTF. CDR3 DNA sequence: TGTGCCAGCAGTTACCCCCCGGGGGCCGGCTACACCTTC.

This clonotype was detected a few times. J is TRBJ1-2 and V is TRBV7-8; TRBD1 matches 10 bases. Germline V gene data show CDR1 as SGHVS and CDR2 as FQNEAQ. V lost 1 base, J lost 8 bases, and 16 bases stayed unmatched. This CDR3 contains 18 residues. CDR3 loop: CASSLGVATGGFSEGYTF. CDR3 DNA: TGTGCCAGCAGCTTAGGTGTCGCGACAGGGGGCTTCTCGGAGGGCTACACCTTC.

This clonotype was detected a few times. The chain links TRBV27 to TRBJ1-5, with 7 positions matching TRBD1. J gave up 8 bases and V 8 bases, and 12 bases lay outside the gene matches. The CDR3 has 14 amino acids. Germline lookup yields CDR1 MNHEY and CDR2 SMNVEV (reference sequence). This chain's CDR3 is CASRYSGGSEPQHF. The CDR3 DNA reads TGTGCCAGCCGTTACTCAGGGGGAAGTGAGCCCCAGCATTTT.

This clonotype occurred a few times. The rearrangement uses TRBV19 and TRBJ1-5, with a tentative D call TRBD1 (5 bases). V was clipped by 2 bases and J by 2 bases, with 10 bases between them. CDR3 length: 15 residues. Germline loops: CDR1 LNHDA, CDR2 SQIVND (reference sequence). CDR3 in DNA: TGTGCCAGTAGTATAACCAGGGTCGGCAATCAGCCCCAGCATTTT. This sequence encodes CASSITRVGNQPQHF.

This clonotype was seen only once. CDR3 in amino acids: CASSIGTRTGNTIYF. CDR3 sequence (DNA): TGTGCCAGTAGTATAGGGACAAGGACTGGAAACACCATATATTTT. The rearrangement uses TRBV19 and TRBJ1-3, with D perhaps TRBD1 (5 bases). From germline, CDR1 is LNHDA and CDR2 SQIVND (reference sequence). Trimming left V 1 base short and J 2 bases short, with 9 bases between. This CDR3 spans 15 amino acids.

This clonotype was seen only a few times. The gene calls are TRBV20-1 and TRBJ1-6, with 10 bases lining up with TRBD1. V was clipped by 1 base and J by 7 bases; unmatched bases: 4. There are 15 residues in the CDR3. Germline CDR1 DFQATT, CDR2 SNEGSKA (reference sequence). The CDR3 here is CSARVRQGANSPLHF. CDR3 DNA sequence: TGCAGTGCTAGAGTACGACAGGGGGCAAATTCACCCCTCCACTTT.